The text below deals with one TCR beta chain. This sample is part of a study of blood T cell repertoires in COVID-19. Study information: COVID-19 samples, acute and convalescent, were from the United States, Italy and Spain. T cells, B-cell-depleted T cells, or PBMCs supplied cDNA or gDNA.

The CDR3 length is 15 residues. Germline lookup yields CDR1 SNHLY and CDR2 FYNNEI. V dropped 4 bases and J dropped 7; count of bases not matched to a gene: 11. Per the original methods: For nucleated cells, counts were estimated from reference gene primer amplification. TCRdb's copy holds only in-frame clones and misses some; the assay was immunoSEQ multiplex PCR. D and trimming were read from the DNA, whereas the V and J calls and clone size are those reported in that table. The data show more than 95,000 clones, 81% seen once. This sequence was found in a man older than 75 with acute or convalescent COVID-19. Material for sequencing was peripheral blood. The chain employs TRBV2 and TRBJ2-7; TRBD1 matches at 9 bases. Here the CDR3 reads CASSVLDRGSGEQYF. The CDR3 coding sequence is TGTGCCAGCAGTGTATTGGACAGGGGTTCTGGAGAGCAGTACTTC. Supplemented by reference TRBV2 and TRBJ2-7, the full variable domain reads EPEVTQTPSHQVTQMGQEVILRCVPISNHLYFYWYRQILGQKVEFLVSFYNNEISEKSEIFDDQFSVERPDGSNFTLKIRSTKLEDSAMYFCASSVLDRGSGEQYFGPGTRLTVT.